This T cell receptor beta chain derives from a study of shared clonotypes between healthy human individuals. Sequenced by immunoSEQ multiplex PCR; TCRdb stores in-frame clones only, minus some. The sample shows some 240,000 clones, 60% to 80% of them seen only once. All of the donors resided in Nashville, Tennessee, and each was a Caucasian adult. Sequenced input: memory CD4+ T cells sorted from blood. Regarding subset: CD45RA-negative fraction. The TCR comes from a man aged 25-45 years in good health.

The CDR3 here is CATSRDSPTGASTGANVLTF. The CDR3 bases are TGTGCCACCAGCAGAGATTCGCCGACAGGGGCCTCTACTGGGGCCAACGTCCTGACTTTC. The chain combines TRBV15 with TRBJ2-6; 8 positions match TRBD1. CDR1 and CDR2 (germline): LNHNV, YYDKDF (reference sequence). J lost 2 bases, V lost 0 bases, and 12 bases had no gene match. This CDR3 has 20 amino acids.